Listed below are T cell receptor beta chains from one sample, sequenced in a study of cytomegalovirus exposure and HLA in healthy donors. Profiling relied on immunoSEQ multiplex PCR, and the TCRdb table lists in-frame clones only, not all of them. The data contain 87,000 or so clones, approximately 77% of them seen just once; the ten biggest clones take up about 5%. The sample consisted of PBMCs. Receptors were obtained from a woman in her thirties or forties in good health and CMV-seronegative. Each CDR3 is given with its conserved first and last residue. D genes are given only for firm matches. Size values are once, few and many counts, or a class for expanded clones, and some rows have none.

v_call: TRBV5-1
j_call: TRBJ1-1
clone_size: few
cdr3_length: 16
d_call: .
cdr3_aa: CASSLKGGAGNTEAFF
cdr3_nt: TGCGCCAGCAGCTTGAAGGGGGGGGCGGGGAACACTGAAGCTTTCTTT

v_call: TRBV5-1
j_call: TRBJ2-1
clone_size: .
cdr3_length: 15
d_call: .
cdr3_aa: CASSLHPWGDNEQFF
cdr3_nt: TGCGCCAGCAGCTTACACCCCTGGGGCGACAATGAGCAGTTCTTC

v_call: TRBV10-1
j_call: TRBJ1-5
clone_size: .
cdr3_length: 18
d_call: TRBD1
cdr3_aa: CASSESSRTGESNQPQHF
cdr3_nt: TGCGCCAGCAGTGAGTCGAGTAGGACAGGGGAGAGCAATCAGCCCCAGCATTTT

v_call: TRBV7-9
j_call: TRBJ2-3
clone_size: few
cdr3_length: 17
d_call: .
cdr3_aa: CASSFFRPGVWTDTQYF
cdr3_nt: TGTGCCAGCAGCTTCTTTCGACCGGGGGTGTGGACAGATACGCAGTATTTT

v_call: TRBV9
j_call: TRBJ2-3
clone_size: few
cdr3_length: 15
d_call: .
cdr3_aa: CASSVAPASEDTQYF
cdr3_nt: TGTGCCAGCAGCGTAGCCCCAGCGAGCGAAGATACGCAGTATTTT

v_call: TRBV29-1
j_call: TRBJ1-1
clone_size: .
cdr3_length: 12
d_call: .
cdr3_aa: CSVEAGSSEAFF
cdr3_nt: TGCAGCGTTGAGGCAGGGTCGAGTGAAGCTTTCTTT

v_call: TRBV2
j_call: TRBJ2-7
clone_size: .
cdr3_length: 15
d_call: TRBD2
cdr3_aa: CASSERTSGGYEQYF
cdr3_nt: TGTGCCAGCAGTGAGAGGACTAGCGGGGGTTACGAGCAGTACTTC

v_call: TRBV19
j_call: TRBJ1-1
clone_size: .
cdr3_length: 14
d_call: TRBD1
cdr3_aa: CASGPTGVNTEAFF
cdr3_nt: TGTGCCAGTGGACCAACAGGGGTTAACACTGAAGCTTTCTTT

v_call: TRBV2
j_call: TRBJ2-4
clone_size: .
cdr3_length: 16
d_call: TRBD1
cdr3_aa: CASSERQGLAKNIQYF
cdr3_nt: TGTGCCAGCAGTGAGAGACAGGGATTAGCCAAAAACATTCAGTACTTC

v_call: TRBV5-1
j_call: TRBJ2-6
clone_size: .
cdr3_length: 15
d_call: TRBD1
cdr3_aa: CASSRQGTGANVLTF
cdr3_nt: TGCGCCAGCAGCAGACAGGGAACTGGGGCCAACGTCCTGACTTTC

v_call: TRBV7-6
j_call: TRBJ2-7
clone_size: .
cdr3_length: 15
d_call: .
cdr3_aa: CASSLEPGTYYEQYF
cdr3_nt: TGTGCCAGCAGCTTAGAGCCCGGGACTTACTACGAGCAGTACTTC

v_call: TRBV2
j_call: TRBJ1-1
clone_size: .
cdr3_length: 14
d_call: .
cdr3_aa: CASYERRGNTEAFF
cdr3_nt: TGTGCCAGCTATGAGAGGCGGGGGAACACTGAAGCTTTCTTT

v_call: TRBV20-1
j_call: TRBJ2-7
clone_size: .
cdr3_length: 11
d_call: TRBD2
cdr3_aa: CSALARGEQYF
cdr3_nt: TGCAGTGCTCTAGCGCGGGGGGAGCAGTACTTC

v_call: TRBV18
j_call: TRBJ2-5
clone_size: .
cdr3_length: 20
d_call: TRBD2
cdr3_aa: CASSPSSLAGGTLLRAGQYF
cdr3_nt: TGTGCCAGCTCCCCCTCCTCGCTAGCGGGGGGGACCCTGCTGAGGGCGGGCCAGTACTTC

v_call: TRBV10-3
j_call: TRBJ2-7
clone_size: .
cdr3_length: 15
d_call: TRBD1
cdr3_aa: CATNARGQGEYEQYF
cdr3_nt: TGTGCCACTAACGCGCGGGGACAGGGGGAGTACGAGCAGTACTTC

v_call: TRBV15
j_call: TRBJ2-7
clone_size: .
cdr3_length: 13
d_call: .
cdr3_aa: CATSGGGSYEQYF
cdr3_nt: TGTGCCACCAGCGGGGGAGGATCCTACGAGCAGTACTTC

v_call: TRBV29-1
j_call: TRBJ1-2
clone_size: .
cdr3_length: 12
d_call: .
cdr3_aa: CSVDRAGYGYTF
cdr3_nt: TGCAGCGTTGACAGGGCAGGGTATGGCTACACCTTC

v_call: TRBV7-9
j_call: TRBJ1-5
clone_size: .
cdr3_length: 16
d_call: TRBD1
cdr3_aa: CASSLYQGDSNQPQHF
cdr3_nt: TGTGCCAGCAGCTTATATCAGGGGGATAGCAATCAGCCCCAGCATTTT

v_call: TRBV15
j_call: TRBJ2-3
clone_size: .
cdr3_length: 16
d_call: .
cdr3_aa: CATSREDTAFTDTQYF
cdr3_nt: TGTGCCACCAGCAGGGAAGACACAGCATTCACAGATACGCAGTATTTT

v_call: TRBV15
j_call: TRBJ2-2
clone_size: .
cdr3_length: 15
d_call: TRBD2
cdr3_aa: CATQAGGSNTGELFF
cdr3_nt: TGTGCCACTCAAGCGGGGGGCTCGAACACCGGGGAGCTGTTTTTT

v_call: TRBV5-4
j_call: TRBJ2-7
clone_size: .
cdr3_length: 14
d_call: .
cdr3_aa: CASSLAGYSYEQYF
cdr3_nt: TGTGCCAGCAGCTTGGCAGGGTATTCCTACGAGCAGTACTTC

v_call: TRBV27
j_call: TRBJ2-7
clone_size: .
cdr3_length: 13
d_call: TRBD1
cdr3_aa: CASGTGGTYEQYF
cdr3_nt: TGTGCCAGCGGGACAGGGGGTACCTACGAGCAGTACTTC

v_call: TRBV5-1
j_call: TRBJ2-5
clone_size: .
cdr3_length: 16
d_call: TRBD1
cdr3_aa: CASSLFGTGGQETQYF
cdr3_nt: TGCGCCAGCAGCTTGTTCGGGACAGGCGGTCAAGAGACCCAGTACTTC

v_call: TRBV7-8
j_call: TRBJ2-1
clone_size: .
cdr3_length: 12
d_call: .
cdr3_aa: CASSKDGGGQFF
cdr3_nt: TGTGCCAGCAGCAAGGACGGCGGAGGGCAGTTCTTC

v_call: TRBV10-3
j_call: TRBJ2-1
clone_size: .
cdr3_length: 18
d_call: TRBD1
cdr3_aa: CASRGANRQGALDNEQFF
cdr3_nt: TGTGCCTCCCGGGGTGCGAACCGACAGGGGGCCCTTGACAATGAGCAGTTCTTC

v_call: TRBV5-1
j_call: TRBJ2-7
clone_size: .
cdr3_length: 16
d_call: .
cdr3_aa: CASSLGQLTGSYEQYF
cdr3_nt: TGCGCCAGCAGCTTGGGGCAGCTGACCGGGTCCTACGAGCAGTACTTC

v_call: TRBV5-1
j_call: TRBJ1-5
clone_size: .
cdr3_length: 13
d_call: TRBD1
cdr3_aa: CASSPGGEQPQHF
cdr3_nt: TGCGCCAGCAGCCCAGGGGGCGAACAGCCCCAGCATTTT

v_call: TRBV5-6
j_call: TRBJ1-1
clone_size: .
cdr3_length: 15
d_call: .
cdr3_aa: CASSLAGLMNTEAFF
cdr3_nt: TGTGCCAGCAGCTTGGCGGGACTGATGAACACTGAAGCTTTCTTT

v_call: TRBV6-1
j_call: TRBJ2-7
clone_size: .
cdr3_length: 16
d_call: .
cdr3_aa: CASSDGRLGGVEEQYF
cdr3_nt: TGTGCCAGCAGTGATGGGCGCCTTGGAGGGGTGGAAGAGCAGTACTTC

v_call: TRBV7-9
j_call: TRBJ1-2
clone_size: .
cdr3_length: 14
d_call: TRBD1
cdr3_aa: CASSLAREGANYTF
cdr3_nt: TGTGCCAGCAGCTTAGCACGAGAGGGGGCGAACTACACCTTC

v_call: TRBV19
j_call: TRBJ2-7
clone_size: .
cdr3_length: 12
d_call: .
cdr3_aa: CASSTGSYEQYF
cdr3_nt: TGTGCCAGTAGCACAGGGAGCTACGAGCAGTACTTC

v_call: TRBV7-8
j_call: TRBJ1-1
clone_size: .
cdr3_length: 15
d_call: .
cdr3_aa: CASSPPTGYGTEAFF
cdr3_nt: TGTGCCAGCAGTCCCCCGACGGGATACGGCACTGAAGCTTTCTTT

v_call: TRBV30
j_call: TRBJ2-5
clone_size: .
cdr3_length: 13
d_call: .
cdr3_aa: CAWSPPPSETQYF
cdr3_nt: TGTGCCTGGAGTCCCCCCCCTAGCGAGACCCAGTACTTC

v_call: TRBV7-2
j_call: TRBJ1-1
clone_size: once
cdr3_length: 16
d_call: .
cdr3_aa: CASSSTRSATNTEAFF
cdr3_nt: TGTGCCAGCAGCTCAACCAGGTCGGCTACGAACACTGAAGCTTTCTTT

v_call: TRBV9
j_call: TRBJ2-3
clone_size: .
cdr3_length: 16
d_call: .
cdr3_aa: CASSVGTATSTDTQYF
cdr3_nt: TGTGCCAGCAGCGTAGGTACCGCTACTAGCACAGATACGCAGTATTTT

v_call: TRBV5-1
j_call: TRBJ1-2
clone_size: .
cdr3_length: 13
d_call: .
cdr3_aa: CASSLLGSGGYTF
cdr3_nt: TGCGCCAGCAGCTTGTTGGGCTCCGGTGGCTACACCTTC

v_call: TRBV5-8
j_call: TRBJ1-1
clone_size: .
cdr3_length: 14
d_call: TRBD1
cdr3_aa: CASSSGGWDTEAFF
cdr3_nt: TGTGCCAGCAGTTCAGGGGGCTGGGACACTGAAGCTTTCTTT

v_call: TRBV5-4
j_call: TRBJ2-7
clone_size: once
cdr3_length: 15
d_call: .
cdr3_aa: CASSGGGRGTYEQYF
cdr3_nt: TGTGCCAGCAGCGGGGGGGGCAGGGGAACCTACGAGCAGTACTTC

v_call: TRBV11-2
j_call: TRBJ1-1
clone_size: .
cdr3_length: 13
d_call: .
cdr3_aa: CASSPTRGTEAFF
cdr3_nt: TGTGCCAGCAGCCCCACGCGGGGCACTGAAGCTTTCTTT

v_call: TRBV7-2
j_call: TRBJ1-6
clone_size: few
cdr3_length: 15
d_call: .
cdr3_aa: CASSLAGVGNSPLHF
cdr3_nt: TGTGCCAGCAGCTTAGCAGGGGTCGGGAATTCACCCCTCCACTTT

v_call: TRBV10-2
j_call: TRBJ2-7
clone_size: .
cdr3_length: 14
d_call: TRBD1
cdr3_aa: CASRDRAYPYEQYF
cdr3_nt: TGCGCCAGCAGGGACAGGGCCTATCCCTACGAGCAGTACTTC

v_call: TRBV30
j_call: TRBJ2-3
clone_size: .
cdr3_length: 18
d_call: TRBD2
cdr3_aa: CAWSLSTSGGASTDTQYF
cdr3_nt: TGTGCCTGGAGTTTATCGACTAGCGGGGGTGCTAGCACAGATACGCAGTATTTT

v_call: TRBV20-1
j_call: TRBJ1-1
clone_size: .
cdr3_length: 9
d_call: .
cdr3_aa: CSAPPGAFF
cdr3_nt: TGCAGTGCTCCCCCCGGTGCTTTCTTT